This T cell receptor beta chain was observed in a study of blood T cells in healthy people across ages. The CDR3 totals 14 residues. Between the trimmed V and J ends, which lost 6 bases and 4 bases, there was a span of 13 bases. Primers used in a second PCR of about 6 to 11 cycles were a sample-barcoded 5' primer and a J-beta primer mix. Each cDNA molecule carried a tag from a template-switch adaptor that contained 12 random nucleotides. TCRdb passed the 5' RACE reads through MiXCR, listing each CDR3 protein once. The table records around 750,000 distinct CDR3 sequences, roughly 50% of them present only once.

This chain joins TRBV12-3 or TRBV12-4 and TRBJ1-3; D possibly corresponds to TRBD1 (5 bases). This TCR was sampled from a man at least 80 years old in good health. The sequenced sample consisted of blood. The DNA for the CDR3 is TGTGCCAGCAGGATACAGGCCCCCGGAAACACCATATATTTT. The encoded protein is CASRIQAPGNTIYF.